This passage covers 7 T cell receptor beta chains from one sample sequenced in a study of blood T cell repertoires in COVID-19. The protocol was immunoSEQ multiplex PCR, while the TCRdb copy is restricted to in-frame clones and leaves out a portion. Among around 270,000 clones, 70% to 90% were seen once, and the ten largest hold around 1%. Sequencing was done on a sample of peripheral blood. The receptors originated from a human donor with COVID-19, enrolled during active disease. The donor label of this sample is uncertain.

This clone was counted a few times. V usage is TRBV20-1 and J usage is TRBJ1-5; maybe TRBD1 (5 bases). The CDR3 is made up of 16 amino acids. Germline V gene lookup returns CDR1 DFQATT and CDR2 SNEGSKA (reference sequence). V lost 3 bases and J lost 2, with 17 bases in between. DNA of the CDR3: TGCAGTGCTAGTGGGTATCTGGGGGGTGGCAATCAGCCCCAGCATTTT. This encodes CSASGYLGGGNQPQHF.

The V gene is TRBV2, the J gene TRBJ1-1; TRBD1 is a possible D gene (5 bases). The germline V and J ends were trimmed by 6 bases and 5 bases, with 10 bases remaining between them. CDR1 and CDR2 (germline): SNHLY, FYNNEI. CDR3 length: 12 amino acids. DNA for the CDR3: TGTGCCAGCAGACAGGTCAAAACTGAAGCTTTCTTT. Residues: CASRQVKTEAFF.

The chain couples TRBV5-1 to TRBJ2-1, with 8 bases aligning to TRBD2. The CDR3 loop spans 13 amino acids. The germline gives CDR1 SGHRS, CDR2 YFSETQ. V dropped 9 bases and J dropped 6; count of bases not matched to a gene: 8. This CDR3 is CATSAGTSNEQFF. In DNA, the CDR3 is TGCGCCACCTCGGCGGGGACTAGCAATGAGCAGTTCTTC.

V usage is TRBV6-5 and J usage is TRBJ1-1; TRBD1 is a possible D gene (6 bases). This CDR3 spans 16 amino acids. CDR1 is MNHEY, CDR2 SVGAGI, per germline. V lost 1 base and J lost 4, with 16 bases in between. This chain's CDR3 is CASSYWRGQGSTEAFF. The CDR3 DNA reads as TGTGCCAGCAGTTACTGGAGAGGGCAGGGGAGCACTGAAGCTTTCTTT.

This clone occurred once. CDR3 sequence: CASSARSQNNEQFF. Written as DNA, the CDR3 is TGTGCCAGCAGCGCCCGGAGTCAGAACAATGAGCAGTTCTTC. The chain links TRBV9 to TRBJ2-1; D remains ambiguous. Germline CDR1 SGDLS, CDR2 YYNGEE. V gave up 3 bases and J gave up 5 bases, with 12 bases separating them. The CDR3 is 14 amino acids. Full variable domain (remainder filled in from reference TRBV9 and TRBJ2-1): DSGVTQTPKHLITATGQRVTLRCSPRSGDLSVYWYQQSLDQGLQFLIQYYNGEERAKGNILERFSAQQFPDLHSELNLSSLELGDSALYFCASSARSQNNEQFFGPGTRLTVL.

This chain links TRBV7-9 with TRBJ2-1; D is possibly TRBD2 (5 bases). The CDR3 extends over 13 amino acids. Trimming took off 5 bases at V and 7 bases at J, with 12 bases between the two ends. CDR1 and CDR2 (germline): SEHNR, FQNEAQ (reference sequence). CDR3 in DNA: TGTGCCAGCAGCCCGGACTCGGGGAATGAGCAGTTCTTC. It is translated as CASSPDSGNEQFF.

The chain uses TRBV19 and TRBJ1-1; D not resolved. CDR1 and CDR2 from the germline V gene are LNHDA and SQIVND (reference sequence). V lost 5 bases and J 4 bases, leaving 17 bases between the germline ends. This CDR3 is built from 15 residues. The CDR3 nucleotides read TGTGCCAGTAGTGATCGTCCGGAGGCGGGCACTGAAGCTTTCTTT. Translation: CASSDRPEAGTEAFF. Supplemented by reference TRBV19 and TRBJ1-1, the full variable domain reads DGGITQSPKYLFRKEGQNVTLSCEQNLNHDAMYWYRQDPGQGLRLIYYSQIVNDFQKGDIAEGYSVSREKKESFPLTVTSAQKNPTAFYLCASSDRPEAGTEAFFGQGTRLTVV.